Listed below are T cell receptor beta chains from one sample, sequenced in a study of CD8 T cells in ankylosing spondylitis. MiXCR, applied by TCRdb to the 5' RACE reads, yields one record per CDR3 protein. The sample includes around 250,000 distinct CDR3 sequences, 30% to 35% of them seen just once. The sample comprised blood, either unsorted or a sorted T cell fraction (not recorded which). Receptors were obtained from a male donor with ankylosing spondylitis or in good health (not recorded which). The CDR3 runs from the conserved cysteine through the conserved F or W. D genes are given only for firm matches. Some rows have no size entry. The others give once, few or many, or a class for an expanded clone.

J gene	clone size	CDR3 length	D gene	V gene	CDR3 DNA	CDR3 protein
TRBJ2-2	NA	17	NA	TRBV9	TGTGCCAGCAGCGACGGGGGCGCAGGTTCCAACACCGGGGAGCTGTTTTTT	CASSDGGAGSNTGELFF
TRBJ1-2	NA	13	NA	TRBV20-1	TGCAGTGCTAGGGGGGGATCATATGGTGGCTACACCTTC	CSARGGSYGGYTF
TRBJ2-7	few	13	NA	TRBV10-3	TGTGCCATCGGGGAGTTTGGGACCTACGAGCAGTACTTC	CAIGEFGTYEQYF
TRBJ2-7	NA	16	NA	TRBV14	TGTGCCAGCAGCCCGGGAATCTCGACTAGTTTCTACGAGCAGTACTTC	CASSPGISTSFYEQYF
TRBJ2-7	few	15	TRBD1	TRBV7-8	TGTGCCAGCAGCTTATCACAGGGGGCTCTGTACGAGCAGTACTTC	CASSLSQGALYEQYF
TRBJ2-5	NA	15	NA	TRBV2	TGTGCCAGCAGTGAAGATTTGGGGGGCACGGAGACCCAGTACTTC	CASSEDLGGTETQYF
TRBJ1-1	few	11	NA	TRBV6-5	TGTGCCAGCAGTTACGGCGGCGAAGCTTTCTTT	CASSYGGEAFF
TRBJ2-1	few	14	TRBD2	TRBV29-1	TGCAGCGTTGAAGGGGGGACTAGCGGGTTAAAGCAGTTCTTC	CSVEGGTSGLKQFF
TRBJ2-6	NA	16	NA	TRBV6-1	TGTGCCAGCTCCCGTGCTGCGGGCGCTGGGGCCAACGTCCTGACTTTC	CASSRAAGAGANVLTF
TRBJ1-1	few	13	NA	TRBV20-1	TGCAGTGCTCGACGCGAAAGGGGGACTGAAGCTTTCTTT	CSARRERGTEAFF
TRBJ2-1	NA	14	TRBD2	TRBV20-1	TGCAGTGCTAGAGTGGCGGGGGACTACAATGAGCAGTTCTTC	CSARVAGDYNEQFF
TRBJ2-2	few	14	NA	TRBV10-3	TGTGCCATCAGTTCGACGGAGAACACCGGGGAGCTGTTTTTT	CAISSTENTGELFF
TRBJ1-4	NA	16	TRBD1	TRBV20-1	TGCAGTGCTACCAGCGGGACAGCAGCAACTAATGAAAAACTGTTTTTT	CSATSGTAATNEKLFF
TRBJ2-3	few	15	NA	TRBV12-3/TRBV12-4	TGTGCCAGCAGTGGGGGACTTCCTAGCACAGATACGCAGTATTTT	CASSGGLPSTDTQYF
TRBJ2-7	NA	14	NA	TRBV5-6	TGTGCCAGCAGTTTCACAGGGATAACCTACGAGCAGTACTTC	CASSFTGITYEQYF
TRBJ2-2	NA	15	TRBD2	TRBV20-1	TGCAGTGCTACCCGAGGTAGCGGGGGTTCCGGGGAGCTGTTTTTT	CSATRGSGGSGELFF
TRBJ1-1	NA	11	NA	TRBV29-1	TGCAGCGTGGCCCGGGCCCAGGGAGCTTTCTTT	CSVARAQGAFF
TRBJ1-2	NA	14	NA	TRBV7-2	TGTGCCAGCAACTACAGGCCCCTAATCTATGGCTACACCTTC	CASNYRPLIYGYTF
TRBJ2-3	NA	16	TRBD2	TRBV6-5	TGTGCCAGCAGTTACTCAGGGACTAGCGGGGGAGATACGCAGTATTTT	CASSYSGTSGGDTQYF
TRBJ2-7	few	14	TRBD2	TRBV20-1	TGCAGTGCTCCCTCACTAGCGGGGTTCTACGAGCAGTACTTC	CSAPSLAGFYEQYF
TRBJ2-5	NA	17	NA	TRBV15	TGTGCCACCAGCAGAGAACAACCCGGACGAAGACAAGAGACCCAGTACTTC	CATSREQPGRRQETQYF
TRBJ1-4	few	17	NA	TRBV6-5	TGTGCCAGCAGTTACTCGGCAGGGTGGACAACTAATGAAAAACTGTTTTTT	CASSYSAGWTTNEKLFF
TRBJ2-7	once	12	NA	TRBV4-1	TGCGCCAGCAAGGGACGGTCCAGCGAGCAGTACTTC	CASKGRSSEQYF
TRBJ1-2	few	15	TRBD1	TRBV20-1	TGCAGTGCTAGCCGCGACAGGGGACCCATATATGGCTACACCTTC	CSASRDRGPIYGYTF
TRBJ1-5	few	14	NA	TRBV10-3	TGTGCCATCTCGAAGGGAGGCGTCAATCAGCCCCAGCATTTT	CAISKGGVNQPQHF
TRBJ1-4	few	13	NA	TRBV20-1	TGCAGTGCTAGAGGTCGCCTCGGGGAAAAACTGTTTTTT	CSARGRLGEKLFF
TRBJ2-5	few	15	NA	TRBV20-1	TGCAGTGCTACGTACTTCGGGATCGACCAAGAGACCCAGTACTTC	CSATYFGIDQETQYF
TRBJ1-5	NA	15	TRBD1	TRBV7-6	TGTGCCAGCAGCCCTGGCGGGACAGCTAATCAGCCCCAGCATTTT	CASSPGGTANQPQHF
TRBJ2-7	NA	15	NA	TRBV20-1	TGCAGTGCTAGAGATCTTACCCAATCTGCATACGAGCAGTACTTC	CSARDLTQSAYEQYF
TRBJ2-5	NA	13	NA	TRBV10-3	TGTGCCATCAGTGCAACAGACCAAGAGACCCAGTACTTC	CAISATDQETQYF
TRBJ1-3	few	14	NA	TRBV4-2	TGTGCCAGCAGCCAAGGACGTTTTGGAAACACCATATATTTT	CASSQGRFGNTIYF
TRBJ1-3	NA	13	TRBD1	TRBV10-3	TGTGCCACCGGACAGGGGGCTGGAAACACCATATATTTT	CATGQGAGNTIYF
TRBJ1-2	NA	13	NA	TRBV29-1	TGCAGCTCCTCCACAGGTGGGGTGGATGGCTACACCTTC	CSSSTGGVDGYTF
TRBJ2-1	NA	16	NA	TRBV27	TGTGCCAGCAGTCCCACCGGGGCAGGGTTTTTCAATGAGCAGTTCTTC	CASSPTGAGFFNEQFF
TRBJ2-7	NA	14	NA	TRBV20-1	TGCAGTGCCCAGGGGTCTCTGACCTCCTACGAGCAGCACTTC	CSAQGSLTSYEQHF
TRBJ2-2	NA	15	NA	TRBV5-5	TGTGCCAGCAGCTTGGACCTTCCGAACACCGGGGAGCTGTTTTTT	CASSLDLPNTGELFF
TRBJ2-4	once	14	NA	TRBV28	TGTGCCAGCAGTTTTCAGGGTGCCAAAAACATTCAGTACTTC	CASSFQGAKNIQYF
TRBJ2-3	many	14	NA	TRBV20-1	TGCAGTGCTAGCTTGGTAGCGGCCACAGATACGCAGTATTTT	CSASLVAATDTQYF
TRBJ2-5	few	16	NA	TRBV24-1	TGTGCCACCAGTGACTTCCTGACATCTTCGGGGGAGACCCAGTACTTC	CATSDFLTSSGETQYF
TRBJ2-2	few	15	NA	TRBV12-3/TRBV12-4	TGTGCCAGCAGTTCCGCGGGACAACACACCGGGGAGCTGTTTTTT	CASSSAGQHTGELFF
TRBJ2-1	NA	11	NA	TRBV24-1	TGTGCCACCAGTTCGATACTGGGTCAGTTCTTC	CATSSILGQFF